This T cell receptor (beta chain) emerged from a study of early T cells in non-severe SARS-CoV-2 infection. Overall study context: Unsorted whole blood bulk RNA was sequenced, with unpaired chains.

Separate cDNA molecules each had unique molecular identifiers attached to them. A single record per CDR3 protein comes from TCRdb applying MiXCR to the 5' RACE reads. The profile shows tens of thousands of distinct CDR3 sequences, approximately 4.8% of them singletons. V lost 2 bases, J lost 9 bases, and 10 bases stayed unmatched. The CDR3 has 15 amino acids. Germline values: CDR1 MNHEY, CDR2 SVGEGT. This clonotype was seen ten or more times. What it binds is not known. Broader study findings: There was a bias toward anti-spike CD8 responses in VDJdb matching, which missed private and CD4 specificities.

This sequence originates from an adult who was a healthcare worker with PCR-confirmed SARS-CoV-2 infection or an uninfected control (not recorded which). J is TRBJ2-1 and V is TRBV6-2 or TRBV6-3; 7 nucleotides align to TRBD2. Sample: whole blood. The CDR3 DNA reads as TGTGCCAGCAGTTACGGGGACTACCCGCGTGGTGAGCAGTTCTTC. Translated: CASSYGDYPRGEQFF.